One sample yielded the 14 T cell receptor beta chains listed below, sequenced in a study of blood T cell repertoires in COVID-19. The table came from immunoSEQ multiplex PCR; TCRdb's copy has only in-frame clones and leaves some out. The table lists under 80,000 clones, around 87% of them singletons. The sample comprised peripheral blood. These receptors were taken from a man aged 65-85 years with active COVID-19.

This chain connects TRBV10-3 to TRBJ1-2; D uncertain. The CDR3 runs 14 residues. From germline, CDR1 is ENHRY and CDR2 SYGVKD. V shed 0 bases and J shed 6 bases, with 11 bases lying between them. The CDR3 nucleotides are TGTGCCATCAGTGAGTCGATGACAAAAGATGGCTACACCTTC. Its translation is CAISESMTKDGYTF.

V usage is TRBV6-1 and J usage is TRBJ1-6; 8 nucleotides match TRBD1. The J segment lost 7 bases and the V segment lost 3 bases, leaving 11 bases of the junction unmatched. Per the germline V gene, CDR1 is MNHNS and CDR2 is SASEGT. The CDR3 runs to 17 residues. DNA of the CDR3: TGTGCCAGCAGTGAGGCCGGGACAGGAGACCCAAATTCACCCCTCCACTTT. It is translated as CASSEAGTGDPNSPLHF.

CDR3 nucleotide sequence: TGTGCCAGCAGTCCCAGCCTTGGGGGGCGGGGGGTCTTGCAGCCCCAGCATTTT. As protein: CASSPSLGGRGVLQPQHF. The chain has TRBV27 and TRBJ1-5; tentatively, D is TRBD1 (6 bases). The CDR3 contains 18 residues. Germline V gives CDR1 MNHEY, CDR2 SMNVEV (reference sequence). V was cut by 5 bases and J by 7 bases, with 27 bases left in between.

J is TRBJ2-1 and V is TRBV6-1; a possible D gene is TRBD2 (5 bases). Trimming cost V 3 bases and J 9 bases, with 12 bases left between them. This CDR3 is 13 amino acids long. Germline V gives CDR1 MNHNS, CDR2 SASEGT. This CDR3 is CASSEGVWGEQFF. CDR3 nucleotide sequence: TGTGCCAGCAGTGAGGGAGTTTGGGGTGAGCAGTTCTTC.

The chain carries TRBV6-2 or TRBV6-3 and TRBJ2-5, with a tentative D call TRBD1 (6 bases). V was cut by 0 bases and J by 2 bases, with 10 bases left in between. The CDR3 loop spans 15 amino acids. Germline-derived CDR1 and CDR2 are MNHEY and SVGEGT. This CDR3 reads CASSYSLGAQETQYF. The CDR3 DNA reads TGTGCCAGCAGTTACTCACTGGGGGCACAAGAGACCCAGTACTTC.

In its sample, this clone was seen a few times. The chain combines TRBV5-4 with TRBJ2-7; 9 positions agree with TRBD2. CDR1 is SGHNT and CDR2 is YYREEE in the germline V gene (reference sequence). V lost 0 bases to trimming and J lost 4 bases; unmatched junction nucleotides: 5. This CDR3 contains 15 residues. In nucleotides, the CDR3 is TGTGCCAGCAGCTTGGGGGCTAGCGGGGCTTACGAGCAGTACTTC. It is translated as CASSLGASGAYEQYF.

The V gene is TRBV4-2, the J gene TRBJ2-3, with TRBD2 matching 7 bases. CDR1 is LGHNA and CDR2 is YNFKEQ in the germline V gene. The J segment lost 3 bases and the V segment lost 4 bases, leaving 7 bases of the junction unmatched. This CDR3 contains 15 residues. This chain's CDR3 is CASSRSDGGTDTQYF. The CDR3 DNA sequence: TGTGCCAGCAGCCGGTCCGACGGGGGGACAGATACGCAGTATTTT.

V gene TRBV5-1 combines with J gene TRBJ2-1, with 8 bases fitting TRBD2. CDR3 length equals 16 residues. Trimming took 2 bases from V and 1 from J; bases not matched to a gene: 5. Germline CDR1 reads SGHRS; CDR2 reads YFSETQ. The CDR3 protein is CASSFRSGGSYNEQFF. The CDR3 coding sequence is TGCGCCAGCAGCTTCAGGAGCGGGGGATCCTACAATGAGCAGTTCTTC.

The chain carries TRBV30 and TRBJ2-7; no clear D gene. Germline V gene lookup returns CDR1 GTSNPN and CDR2 SVGIG (reference sequence). Trimming took off 4 bases at V and 0 bases at J, with 4 bases between the two ends. This CDR3 spans 11 amino acids. The CDR3 here is CAWTTSYEQYF. CDR3 sequence (DNA): TGTGCCTGGACTACCTCCTACGAGCAGTACTTC.

The rearrangement joins TRBV10-3 to TRBJ1-2; 12 nucleotides line up with TRBD1. This CDR3 has 14 residues. Germline V gene sequence: CDR1 ENHRY, CDR2 SYGVKD. V lost 8 bases, J lost 8 bases, and 9 bases stayed unmatched. The CDR3 DNA sequence: TGTGCCATCGGGCCGGGACAGGGGGCAGGAGGCTACACCTTC. The encoded protein is CAIGPGQGAGGYTF.

The chain is built from TRBV10-3 and TRBJ2-1, with 11 bases that match TRBD2. With 4 bases clipped from V and 0 bases from J, the junction kept 2 bases outside the gene matches. The CDR3 is made up of 16 amino acids. CDR1 is ENHRY and CDR2 is SYGVKD in the germline V gene. In nucleotides, the CDR3 is TGTGCCATCAGTGGGGGACTAGCGGTCTCCTACAATGAGCAGTTCTTC. It specifies CAISGGLAVSYNEQFF.

This clone appeared a few times. This chain connects TRBV4-1 to TRBJ1-5; no clear D gene. The CDR3 has 14 residues. Trimming stripped 1 base from V and 1 base from J, with 5 bases between. The germline V gene has CDR1 MGHRA and CDR2 YSYEKL. The CDR3 DNA is TGCGCCAGCAGCCAAGGCCGGAGCAATCAGCCCCAGCATTTT. This sequence encodes CASSQGRSNQPQHF.

The chain couples TRBV6-1 to TRBJ1-2, with TRBD1 matching 10 bases. Germline-derived CDR1 and CDR2 are MNHNS and SASEGT. CDR3 length: 14 residues. The trim removed 3 bases at V and 6 bases at J, leaving 4 bases unmatched. CDR3 nucleotide sequence: TGTGCCAGCAGTGACCCGGGACAGGGGCATGGCTACACCTTC. The encoded protein is CASSDPGQGHGYTF.

This rearrangement joins TRBV29-1 to TRBJ2-3; 8 bases match TRBD1. Germline CDR1 and CDR2: SQVTM and ANQGSEA. This CDR3 region has 14 residues. The ends lost 4 bases at V and 5 bases at J; junction bases unmatched: 8. CDR3 sequence reads: CSVAARGREDTQYF. Here the CDR3 DNA reads TGCAGCGTTGCGGCCAGGGGGCGTGAAGATACGCAGTATTTT.